This is a list of T cell receptor beta chains from one sample in a study of identical twins. Each CDR3 protein gets one entry after TCRdb re-called the 5' RACE reads with MiXCR. The repertoire holds fewer than 500,000 distinct CDR3 sequences, with roughly an eighth as singletons. The data also belong to a second study, concerning yellow fever vaccine responses in identical twins.

Sequencing was performed on CD4+ T cells sorted from blood. The receptors derive from a woman under 30 in good health. CDR3s include the opening cysteine and the closing phenylalanine or tryptophan. The D gene is left open where the match is weak. Rows may omit the clone size; those that give it use once, few, many or a size class.

TGTGCCAGCAGCTACTCCAGGGGCTCCTACAATGAGCAGTTCTTC CASSYSRGSYNEQFF TRBJ2-1 NA NA TRBV5-4
TGTGCCAGCAGACTCGGACAGGGAGAGCAAGAGACCCAGTACTTC CASRLGQGEQETQYF TRBJ2-5 NA TRBD1 TRBV6-5
TGTGCCAGCAGTGTGAACCCCCGGGTTAACACTGAAGCTTTCTTT CASSVNPRVNTEAFF TRBJ1-1 few NA TRBV27
TGTGCTAGCAGCTTATTTACTGCCGGGACCGCGAACACCGGGGAGCTGTTTTTT CASSLFTAGTANTGELFF TRBJ2-2 NA NA TRBV7-7
TGTGCCAGCAGTTCCCGACTAGCGGGAGTGTCCGGGGAGCTGTTTTTT CASSSRLAGVSGELFF TRBJ2-2 few TRBD2 TRBV12-3/TRBV12-4
TGCGCCAGCAGCTGGGGGCTAGCGGGAGATACGCAGTATTTT CASSWGLAGDTQYF TRBJ2-3 few TRBD2 TRBV5-1
TGTGCCAGCAGCCTTCCGATGGGACGGACTAGCACAGATACGCAGTATTTT CASSLPMGRTSTDTQYF TRBJ2-3 many NA TRBV7-2
TGTGCCTGCTGGAGAGACTTAGGGATGGCTTTACGCACAGATACGCAGTATTTT CACWRDLGMALRTDTQYF TRBJ2-3 NA NA TRBV2
TGTGCCAGTAGTATCGTCAGGGGCAGTACCGGGGAGCTGTTTTTT CASSIVRGSTGELFF TRBJ2-2 NA NA TRBV19
TGTGCCAGCAGCTTAATCGCGGGGGGGCGGGAGACCCAGTACTTC CASSLIAGGRETQYF TRBJ2-5 NA TRBD2 TRBV7-9